This T cell receptor (beta chain) was sequenced for a study of cytomegalovirus exposure and HLA in healthy donors. This CDR3 is 16 amino acids long. Study-wide points: It was confirmed in vitro that a few of the CMV-associated chains were specific for CMV antigens. One cluster of highly shared sequence variants probably arose as a sequencing artifact.

This clone was detected only once. The antigen is undetermined. Primers included in the PCR were 60 Vbeta and 13 Jbeta primers. Produced via immunoSEQ multiplex PCR; TCRdb's table is partial and in-frame only. The sample has about 130,000 clones, roughly 78% seen once. Sequences were obtained from PBMCs. V gene TRBV21-1 combines with J gene TRBJ2-7; TRBD2 reflects the table's D call only, with no check against the DNA. TRBV21-1 is a pseudogene segment. The TCR sequence derives from a man aged 30-40 years in good health and CMV-seropositive. CDR3 in DNA: TGTGCCAGCAGCAAAGAGGGCGGGTCCTCCGTCTACGAGCAGTACTTC. This sequence encodes CASSKEGGSSVYEQYF.